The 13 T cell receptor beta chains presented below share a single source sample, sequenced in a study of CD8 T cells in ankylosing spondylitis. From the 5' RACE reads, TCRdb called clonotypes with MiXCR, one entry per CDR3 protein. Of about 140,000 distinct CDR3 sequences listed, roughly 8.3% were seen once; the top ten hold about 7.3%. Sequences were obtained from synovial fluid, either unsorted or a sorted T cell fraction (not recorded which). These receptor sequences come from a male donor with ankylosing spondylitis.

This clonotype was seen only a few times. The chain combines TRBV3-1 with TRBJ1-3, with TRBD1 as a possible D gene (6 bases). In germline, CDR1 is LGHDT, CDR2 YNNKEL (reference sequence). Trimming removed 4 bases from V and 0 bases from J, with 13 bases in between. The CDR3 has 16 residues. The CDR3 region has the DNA TGTGCCAGCAGCCGACGAACAGGGCTCTCTGGAAACACCATATATTTT. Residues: CASSRRTGLSGNTIYF.

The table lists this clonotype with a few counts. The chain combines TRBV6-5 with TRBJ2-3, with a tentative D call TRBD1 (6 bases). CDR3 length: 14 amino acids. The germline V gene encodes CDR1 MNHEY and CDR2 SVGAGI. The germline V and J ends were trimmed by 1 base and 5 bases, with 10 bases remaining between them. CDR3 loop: CASSYWGRGDTQYF. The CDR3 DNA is TGTGCCAGCAGTTACTGGGGGCGCGGAGATACGCAGTATTTT.

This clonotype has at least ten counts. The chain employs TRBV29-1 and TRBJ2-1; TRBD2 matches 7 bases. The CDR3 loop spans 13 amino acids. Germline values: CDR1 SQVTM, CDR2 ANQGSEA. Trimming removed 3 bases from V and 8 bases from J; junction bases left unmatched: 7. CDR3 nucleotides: TGCAGCGTTGATTGGGGGGGGAGGGATGAGCAGTTCTTC. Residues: CSVDWGGRDEQFF.

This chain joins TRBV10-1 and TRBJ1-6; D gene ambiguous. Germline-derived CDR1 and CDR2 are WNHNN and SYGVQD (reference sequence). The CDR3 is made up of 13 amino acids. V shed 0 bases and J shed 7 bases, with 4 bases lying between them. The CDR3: CASSESLNSPLHF. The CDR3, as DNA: TGCGCCAGCAGTGAGTCATTGAATTCACCCCTCCACTTT.

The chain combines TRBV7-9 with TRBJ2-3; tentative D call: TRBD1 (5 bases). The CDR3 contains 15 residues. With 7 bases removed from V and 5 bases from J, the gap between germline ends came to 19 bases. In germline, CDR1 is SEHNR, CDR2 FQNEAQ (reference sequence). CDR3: CASNRQTTVKDTQYF. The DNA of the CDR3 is TGTGCCAGCAACCGACAGACAACAGTCAAAGATACGCAGTATTTT.

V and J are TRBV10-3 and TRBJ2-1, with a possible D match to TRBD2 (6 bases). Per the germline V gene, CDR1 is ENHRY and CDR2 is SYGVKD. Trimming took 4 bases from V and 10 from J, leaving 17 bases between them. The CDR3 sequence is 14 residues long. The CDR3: CAISVVRGFGEQFF. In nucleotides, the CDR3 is TGTGCCATCAGTGTAGTTCGGGGGTTTGGGGAGCAGTTCTTC.

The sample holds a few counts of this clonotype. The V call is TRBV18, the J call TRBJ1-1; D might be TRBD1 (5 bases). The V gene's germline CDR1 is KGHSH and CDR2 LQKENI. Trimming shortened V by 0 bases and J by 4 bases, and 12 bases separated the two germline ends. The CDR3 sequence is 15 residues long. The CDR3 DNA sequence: TGTGCCAGCTCACCACCGTCATGGAGGGGCACTGAAGCTTTCTTT. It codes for CASSPPSWRGTEAFF.

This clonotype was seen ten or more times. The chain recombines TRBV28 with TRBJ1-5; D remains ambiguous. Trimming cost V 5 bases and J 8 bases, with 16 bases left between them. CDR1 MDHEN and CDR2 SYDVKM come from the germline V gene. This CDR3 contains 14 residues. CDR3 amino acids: CASSHPQRREPQHF. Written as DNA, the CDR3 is TGTGCCAGCAGTCACCCGCAGAGACGGGAGCCCCAGCATTTT.

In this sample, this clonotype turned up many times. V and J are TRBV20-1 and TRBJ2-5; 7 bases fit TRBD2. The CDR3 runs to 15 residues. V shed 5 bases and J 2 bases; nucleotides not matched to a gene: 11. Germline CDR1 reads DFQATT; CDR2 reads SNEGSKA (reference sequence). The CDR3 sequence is CSAQDSGRQQETQYF. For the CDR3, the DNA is TGCAGTGCTCAAGATAGCGGGCGCCAACAAGAGACCCAGTACTTC.

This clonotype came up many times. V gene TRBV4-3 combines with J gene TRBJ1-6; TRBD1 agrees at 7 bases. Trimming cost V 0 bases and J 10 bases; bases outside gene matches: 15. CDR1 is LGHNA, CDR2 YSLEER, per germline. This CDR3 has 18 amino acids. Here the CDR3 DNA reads TGCGCCAGCAGCCAAGATTTCCCCCCGACAGGGTTGCGATCACCCCTCCACTTT. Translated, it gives CASSQDFPPTGLRSPLHF.

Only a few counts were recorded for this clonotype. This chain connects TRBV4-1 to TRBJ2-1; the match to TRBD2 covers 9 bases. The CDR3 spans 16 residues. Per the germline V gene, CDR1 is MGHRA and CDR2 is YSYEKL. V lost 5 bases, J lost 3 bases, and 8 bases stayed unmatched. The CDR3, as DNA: TGCGCCAGCAGCAAAGGGGCGACTAGCGGCTACAATGAGCAGTTCTTC. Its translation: CASSKGATSGYNEQFF.

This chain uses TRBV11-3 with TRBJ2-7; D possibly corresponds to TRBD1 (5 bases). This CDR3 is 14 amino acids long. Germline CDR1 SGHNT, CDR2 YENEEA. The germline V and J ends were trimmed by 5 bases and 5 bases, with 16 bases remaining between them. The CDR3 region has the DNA TGTGCCAGCAGCCCCCAAGGACAAGGGGACGAGCAGTACTTC. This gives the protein CASSPQGQGDEQYF.

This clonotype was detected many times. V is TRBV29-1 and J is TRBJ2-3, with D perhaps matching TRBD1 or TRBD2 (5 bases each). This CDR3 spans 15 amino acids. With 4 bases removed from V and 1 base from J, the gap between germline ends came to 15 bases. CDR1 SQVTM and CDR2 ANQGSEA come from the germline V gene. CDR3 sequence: CSVAGTFRGTDTQYF. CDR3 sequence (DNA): TGCAGCGTTGCCGGGACCTTCAGAGGCACAGATACGCAGTATTTT.